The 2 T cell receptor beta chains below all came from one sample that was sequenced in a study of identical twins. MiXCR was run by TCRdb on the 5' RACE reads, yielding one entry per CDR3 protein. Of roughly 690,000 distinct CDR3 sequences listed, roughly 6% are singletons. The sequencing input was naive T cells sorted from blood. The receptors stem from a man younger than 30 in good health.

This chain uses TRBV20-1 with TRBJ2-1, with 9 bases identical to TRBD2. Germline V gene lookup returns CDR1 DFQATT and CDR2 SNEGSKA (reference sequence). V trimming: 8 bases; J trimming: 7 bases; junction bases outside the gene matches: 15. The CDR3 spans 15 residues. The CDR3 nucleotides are TGCAGTCCCCGGGGGTGGCGGGAGGGTCGGAATGAGCAGTTCTTC. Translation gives CSPRGWREGRNEQFF.

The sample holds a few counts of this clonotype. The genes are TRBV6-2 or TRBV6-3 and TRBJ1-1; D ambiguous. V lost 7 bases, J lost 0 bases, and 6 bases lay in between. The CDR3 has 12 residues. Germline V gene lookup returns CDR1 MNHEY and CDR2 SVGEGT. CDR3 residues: CASKQLNTEAFF. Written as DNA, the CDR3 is TGTGCCAGCAAACAGCTGAACACTGAAGCTTTCTTT.